Following are 10 T cell receptor beta chains from one sample sequenced in a study of human T cells and chemical hapten exposure. TCRdb reanalysed the RACE reads using MiXCR and keeps one entry per CDR3 protein. Of about 96,000 distinct CDR3 sequences listed, around 9.3% are singletons. The sample's time point: patch test 2, 6 weeks after DPC sensitization. Regarding treatment: therapeutic diphenylcyclopropenone sensitization with weekly scalp DPC. The sample here was whole blood, taken in connection with sensitization to the hapten diphenylcyclopropenone (DPC). The receptors come from a woman in her thirties or forties with alopecia areata. Some clones in this sample may be carry-over from other donors' samples.

A few counts support this clonotype. V and J are TRBV19 and TRBJ2-5; D remains ambiguous. V was clipped by 5 bases and J by 4 bases, with 20 bases between them. CDR3 size: 16 residues. CDR1 LNHDA and CDR2 SQIVND come from the germline V gene (reference sequence). The CDR3 DNA is TGTGCCAGTAGTGCCGCCGCGCTGAGAGCTTCAGAGACCCAGTACTTC. Its translation: CASSAAALRASETQYF.

The chain carries TRBV5-1 and TRBJ2-2, with TRBD1 as a possible D gene (5 bases). Between the trimmed V and J ends, which lost 2 bases and 7 bases, there was a span of 18 bases. CDR1 is SGHRS, CDR2 YFSETQ, per germline. The CDR3 loop spans 16 amino acids. CDR3 residues: CASSFPTDRLVGELFF. Here the CDR3 DNA reads TGCGCCAGCAGCTTTCCAACTGACAGACTCGTCGGGGAGCTGTTTTTT. Using reference TRBV5-1 and TRBJ2-2 for the parts outside the CDR3, the full variable domain is KAGVTQTPRYLIKTRGQQVTLSCSPISGHRSVSWYQQTPGQGLQFLFEYFSETQRNKGNFPGRFSGRQFSNSRSEMNVSTLELGDSALYLCASSFPTDRLVGELFFGEGSRLTVL.

This clonotype was found a few times. The genes are TRBV6-2 or TRBV6-3 and TRBJ1-1; D not resolved. V gave up 1 base and J gave up 0 bases, with 6 bases separating them. The CDR3 loop spans 14 amino acids. Germline assignment: CDR1 MNHEY and CDR2 SVGEGT. The CDR3 DNA sequence: TGTGCCAGCAGTTACTGGTCAGTGAACACTGAAGCTTTCTTT. This sequence encodes CASSYWSVNTEAFF.

In its sample, this clonotype was seen many times. The CDR3 protein is CASRQNNQPQHF. The DNA of the CDR3 is TGTGCCAGCAGACAGAACAATCAGCCCCAGCATTTT. V is TRBV12-3 or TRBV12-4 and J is TRBJ1-5; D gene ambiguous. Trimming cost V 6 bases and J 3 bases, with 6 bases left between them. The CDR3 totals 12 residues.

There are a few counts of this clonotype. This chain links TRBV29-1 with TRBJ1-3; D unclear. Trimming took 3 bases from V and 1 from J, leaving 1 base between them. The V gene's germline CDR1 is SQVTM and CDR2 ANQGSEA. There are 11 residues in the CDR3. The CDR3 sequence is CSVDSGNTIYF. DNA of the CDR3: TGCAGCGTTGATTCTGGAAACACCATATATTTT.

This clonotype was observed at least ten times. This chain uses TRBV3-1 with TRBJ1-5; maybe TRBD1 (5 bases). The germline gives CDR1 LGHDT, CDR2 YNNKEL (reference sequence). The CDR3 covers 13 residues. V was trimmed by 4 bases and J by 7 bases, leaving 11 bases between them. The CDR3 protein is CASSPGPSQPQHF. CDR3 sequence (DNA): TGTGCCAGCAGCCCGGGACCCAGCCAGCCCCAGCATTTT.

This clonotype was seen many times. V gene TRBV18 combines with J gene TRBJ2-2, with 8 bases fitting TRBD1. This CDR3 is built from 16 residues. The trim removed 1 base at V and 4 bases at J, leaving 5 bases unmatched. The V gene's germline CDR1 is KGHSH and CDR2 LQKENI. CDR3 region: CASSPRQGSSTGELFF. DNA of the CDR3: TGTGCCAGCTCACCACGACAGGGGTCGAGCACCGGGGAGCTGTTTTTT.

The chain recombines TRBV20-1 with TRBJ2-7; 9 bases align to TRBD2. This CDR3 has 14 residues. The junction had 3 bases not matched to a gene; V was cut back by 1 base and J by 2 bases. CDR1 and CDR2 from the germline V gene are DFQATT and SNEGSKA (reference sequence). CDR3 in amino acids: CSARVAGGTYEQYF. CDR3 coding DNA: TGCAGTGCTAGAGTCGCGGGAGGGACCTACGAGCAGTACTTC.

This clonotype was found a few times. The chain couples TRBV6-2 or TRBV6-3 to TRBJ2-2; 12 nucleotides align to TRBD2. Germline assignment: CDR1 MNHEY and CDR2 SVGEGT. The CDR3 covers 16 residues. Losses at the gene ends were 4 bases for V and 7 bases for J; bases not matched to a gene: 7. The CDR3 reads CASSFLAGGPVGELFF. In nucleotides, the CDR3 is TGTGCCAGCAGTTTTCTAGCGGGAGGGCCGGTCGGGGAGCTGTTTTTT.

The chain recombines TRBV28 with TRBJ1-4, with D unclear. CDR3 size: 11 residues. Between the trimmed V and J ends, which lost 3 bases and 8 bases, there was a span of 4 bases. The germline gives CDR1 MDHEN, CDR2 SYDVKM. CDR3 residues: CASSFFEKLFF. The CDR3 nucleotides are TGTGCCAGCAGTTTCTTCGAAAAACTGTTTTTT.